These 15 T cell receptor beta chains share one sample of origin, sequenced in a study of blood T cell repertoires in COVID-19. The data were produced by immunoSEQ multiplex PCR, yet TCRdb's version contains in-frame clones alone and is incomplete. The repertoire holds 100,000 to 130,000 clones, about 91% seen once, with 6.8% in the top ten. Sequencing was carried out using peripheral blood. The receptors originated from a man aged 50 to 59 with active or convalescent COVID-19.

The V gene is TRBV28, the J gene TRBJ1-2; perhaps TRBD1 as D (5 bases). The CDR3 length is 12 residues. Germline V lookup: CDR1 MDHEN, CDR2 SYDVKM. V was cut by 7 bases and J by 6 bases, with 12 bases left in between. In DNA, the CDR3 is TGTGCCAGCATTGGGGGAGGGCATGGCTACACCTTC. Translated: CASIGGGHGYTF.

Here the CDR3 DNA reads TGTGCCAGCAGCCCCAAGGCGGGGGAACAGCCCCAGCATTTT. Protein product: CASSPKAGEQPQHF. This rearrangement joins TRBV7-2 to TRBJ1-5; perhaps TRBD1 as D (5 bases). The CDR3 is made up of 14 amino acids. Trimming took off 5 bases at V and 7 bases at J, with 15 bases between the two ends. CDR1 SGHTA and CDR2 FQGNSA come from the germline V gene.

The V and J genes are TRBV11-2 and TRBJ2-7, with 10 nucleotides matching TRBD2. CDR1 and CDR2 from the germline V gene are SGHAT and FQNNGV. V was pared by 5 bases and J by 3 bases, with 10 bases of the junction left unmatched. The CDR3 spans 16 residues. As DNA, the CDR3 is TGTGCCAGCAGCGAAGGACTAGCGGAGACACTCTACGAGCAGTACTTC. This encodes CASSEGLAETLYEQYF.

The V and J genes are TRBV14 and TRBJ2-5, with 11 bases lining up with TRBD2. From germline, CDR1 is SGHDN and CDR2 FVKESK. The CDR3 covers 16 residues. V lost 0 bases, J lost 5 bases, and 5 bases stayed unmatched. DNA of the CDR3: TGTGCCAGCAGCCAAGATCCGGCTAGCGGGAGGGAGACCCAGTACTTC. This codes for CASSQDPASGRETQYF.

The chain is built from TRBV28 and TRBJ2-1; 10 bases line up with TRBD1. J was trimmed by 8 bases and V by 6 bases; bases with no gene match: 10. The V gene's germline CDR1 is MDHEN and CDR2 SYDVKM. The length of the CDR3 is 15 residues. The CDR3 DNA reads TGTGCCAGCAGGACAGGGGGCAGGCTAGTGGATGAGCAGTTCTTC. Protein sequence: CASRTGGRLVDEQFF.

The count of this clone is one. J is TRBJ2-3 and V is TRBV20-1; weak D call: TRBD2 (5 bases). The V end was cut by 3 bases, the J end by 4 bases, with 14 bases between. CDR3 length: 14 residues. Germline V lookup: CDR1 DFQATT, CDR2 SNEGSKA (reference sequence). The CDR3 region has the DNA TGCAGTGCTAGTTTTGAGGGCGAGGCAGATACGCAGTATTTT. This codes for CSASFEGEADTQYF.

The chain links TRBV5-4 to TRBJ2-2, with TRBD1 matching over 10 bases. Germline CDR1 SGHNT, CDR2 YYREEE (reference sequence). The length of the CDR3 is 14 residues. Trimming cost V 4 bases and J 5 bases; bases outside gene matches: 2. CDR3 residues: CASSLGQGTGELFF. The CDR3 region has the DNA TGTGCCAGCAGCCTGGGACAGGGGACCGGGGAGCTGTTTTTT.

This clone has more than one count but fewer than ten. The rearrangement uses TRBV20-1 and TRBJ1-6; weak D call: TRBD1 (5 bases). Germline CDR1 reads DFQATT; CDR2 reads SNEGSKA (reference sequence). The CDR3 runs to 15 residues. V lost 3 bases and J 4 bases, leaving 13 bases between the germline ends. CDR3 protein: CSASVAQGYNSPLHF. The CDR3, as DNA: TGCAGTGCTAGTGTTGCCCAGGGTTATAATTCACCCCTCCACTTT.

The chain couples TRBV6-4 to TRBJ2-7; 12 nucleotides line up with TRBD2. This CDR3 spans 15 amino acids. Germline values: CDR1 MRHNA, CDR2 SNTAGT. V shed 3 bases, J shed 5 bases, and the junction held 5 bases outside the gene matches. The chain's CDR3 is CASSESTSGSHEQYF. DNA of the CDR3: TGTGCCAGCAGTGAATCGACTAGCGGGAGCCACGAGCAGTACTTC.

This clone was recorded a few times. The CDR3 is CASRESGGTGYTF. The CDR3 DNA sequence: TGTGCCAGCAGGGAGTCAGGGGGCACGGGCTACACCTTC. The chain combines TRBV27 with TRBJ1-2; 8 bases are shared with TRBD1. Per germline, CDR1 MNHEY and CDR2 SMNVEV (reference sequence). V lost 6 bases and J lost 8; bases outside the gene matches: 8. The CDR3 is made up of 13 amino acids.

This clone was seen a single time. This chain connects TRBV5-8 to TRBJ1-3; 7 bases align to TRBD1. The CDR3 consists of 16 residues. V trimming: 4 bases; J trimming: 2 bases; junction bases outside the gene matches: 9. Germline V lookup: CDR1 SGHTS, CDR2 YDEGEE. CDR3 region: CASSPYRGSTGNTIYF. DNA of the CDR3: TGTGCCAGCAGCCCATACAGGGGATCAACTGGAAACACCATATATTTT.

The chain uses TRBV6-6 and TRBJ1-4; perhaps TRBD1 as D (5 bases). The CDR3 totals 13 residues. Germline values: CDR1 MNHNY, CDR2 SVGAGI (reference sequence). Trimming pared 6 bases from V and 7 bases from J, leaving 12 bases between. In DNA, the CDR3 is TGTGCCAGCAGAACGCGGGACGGTGAAAAACTGTTTTTT. Translation gives CASRTRDGEKLFF.

The chain links TRBV6-2 or TRBV6-3 to TRBJ1-2; 8 positions match TRBD1. The CDR3 consists of 18 residues. Germline CDR1 reads MNHEY; CDR2 reads SVGEGT. The V gene end was trimmed by 2 bases and the J gene end by 4 bases; junction bases not matched to a gene: 15. The CDR3 sequence: CASSYLDHGQGGSYGYTF. CDR3 in DNA: TGTGCCAGCAGTTACCTCGACCACGGACAGGGCGGGTCCTATGGCTACACCTTC.

The rearrangement links TRBV12-5 to TRBJ2-3, with 7 bases lining up with TRBD2. With V trimmed by 5 bases and J by 2 bases, 4 bases remained unmatched. Germline V lookup: CDR1 LGHNT, CDR2 FRNRAP. The CDR3 contains 14 residues. The CDR3: CASGPLADTDTQYF. The CDR3 DNA reads as TGTGCTAGTGGTCCTCTAGCGGACACAGATACGCAGTATTTT.

V is TRBV19 and J is TRBJ2-7, with 9 positions matching TRBD1. V trimming: 4 bases; J trimming: 4 bases; junction bases outside the gene matches: 5. Germline V lookup: CDR1 LNHDA, CDR2 SQIVND (reference sequence). This CDR3 has 14 residues. CDR3 coding DNA: TGTGCCAGTAGTACCCGGGACAGGGCTTACGAGCAGTACTTC. Translation gives CASSTRDRAYEQYF.